This TCR beta chain was recorded in a study of blood T cell repertoires in COVID-19. Across the whole study: Samples taken during acute and convalescent COVID-19 were collected in the United States, Italy and Spain. PBMCs, B-cell-depleted T cells, or T cells provided the cDNA or gDNA that made up the material.

V dropped 6 bases and J dropped 4 bases, with 12 bases sitting between them. The germline CDR1 and CDR2 sequences are LNHDA and SQIVND (reference sequence). The length of the CDR3 is 13 residues. Source study methods: How many nucleated cells were present was estimated from reference gene primer amplification. Profiling relied on immunoSEQ multiplex PCR, and the TCRdb table lists in-frame clones only, not all of them. The V and J calls and clone size come from that table; D and trimming were worked out from the DNA. The table has 200,000 to 250,000 clones, about nine tenths seen once. This clone was detected only once.

This chain links TRBV19 with TRBJ2-5; a possible D gene is TRBD1 (6 bases). The sequence derives from a man at least 80 years old with acute or convalescent COVID-19. The sequencing sample was made of peripheral blood. CDR3 region: CASRKGVSETQYF. DNA for the CDR3: TGTGCCAGTAGGAAGGGGGTCTCAGAGACCCAGTACTTC.